One and the same sample provided the 24 T cell receptor beta chains below, sequenced in a study of T-cell reconstitution after alpha-beta-depleted transplantation in children. Unique molecular identifiers were incorporated during preparation of the TCRbeta library. TCRdb independently ran MiXCR on the PCR reads; one entry per CDR3 protein. The sample has some 80,000 distinct CDR3 sequences, 15% to 20% seen once. The sample consisted of PBMCs, mostly from graft donor cells, taken 360 days after TCRalphabeta/CD19-depleted stem cell transplant. The origin of the receptors is a male patient between 2 and 9 years old who had a stem cell transplant for acute lymphoblastic leukemia, so the T cells may come from the graft donor.

This clonotype occurred a few times. The rearrangement uses TRBV5-6 and TRBJ2-3, with 7 bases aligning to TRBD1. J was trimmed by 7 bases and V by 0 bases; bases with no gene match: 8. The CDR3 contains 15 residues. CDR1 and CDR2 from the germline V gene are SGHDT and YYEEEE. The CDR3 DNA reads TGTGCCAGCAGCTTGGGACAGGGAACGGAAAATACGCAGTATTTT. It specifies CASSLGQGTENTQYF.

This clonotype was seen a handful of times. The chain joins TRBV4-2 to TRBJ2-1, with 16 bases that match TRBD2. V gave up 0 bases and J gave up 14 bases; unmatched junction bases: 13. There are 18 residues in the CDR3. Per germline, CDR1 LGHNA and CDR2 YNFKEQ. The CDR3 sequence: CASSQDLTGTSGRDGKFF. CDR3 DNA sequence: TGTGCCAGCAGCCAAGATCTCACCGGGACTAGCGGGAGGGATGGGAAGTTCTTC.

The chain uses TRBV10-3 and TRBJ2-5; 8 bases map to TRBD1. This CDR3 comprises 15 residues. Trimming took 2 bases from V and 1 from J; bases not matched to a gene: 3. CDR1 is ENHRY and CDR2 is SYGVKD in the germline V gene. The CDR3 DNA is TGTGCCATCAGTGAGACGACAGGGGCCCAAGAGACCCAGTACTTC. Translating it yields CAISETTGAQETQYF.

The chain is built from TRBV7-2 and TRBJ2-1, with D possibly being TRBD1 or TRBD2 (5 bases each). The V end was cut by 1 base, the J end by 10 bases, with 20 bases between. CDR1 and CDR2 from the germline V gene are SGHTA and FQGNSA. The CDR3 length is 16 residues. CDR3 loop: CASSLGSAIMGVEQFF. CDR3 DNA: TGTGCCAGCAGCTTAGGCTCGGCTATAATGGGGGTGGAGCAGTTCTTC.

This clonotype was picked up a small number of times. V and J are TRBV9 and TRBJ1-4; 10 positions match TRBD1. The CDR3 contains 15 residues. Trimming removed 4 bases from V and 7 bases from J; junction bases left unmatched: 7. Germline assignment: CDR1 SGDLS and CDR2 YYNGEE. The CDR3 bases are TGTGCCAGCAGCCTAGGGACAGGGGAAGGTGAAAAACTGTTTTTT. Amino acids: CASSLGTGEGEKLFF. The whole variable domain, filled in from reference TRBV9 and TRBJ1-4, reads DSGVTQTPKHLITATGQRVTLRCSPRSGDLSVYWYQQSLDQGLQFLIQYYNGEERAKGNILERFSAQQFPDLHSELNLSSLELGDSALYFCASSLGTGEGEKLFFGSGTQLSVL.

This clonotype was seen just once. V and J are TRBV12-3 or TRBV12-4 and TRBJ2-7; 7 nucleotides agree with TRBD1. J lost 4 bases, V lost 4 bases, and 7 bases had no gene match. The CDR3 contains 14 residues. The CDR3 loop is CASSYRQGRYEQYF. Written as DNA, the CDR3 is TGTGCCAGCAGTTACCGACAGGGAAGGTACGAGCAGTACTTC.

This clonotype appeared a few times. The rearrangement uses TRBV24-1 and TRBJ2-7; 9 bases match TRBD1. Germline CDR1 is KGHDR and CDR2 is SFDVKD. This CDR3 spans 14 amino acids. Trimming at V came to 4 bases and at J to 3 bases, leaving 3 bases not matched to a gene. CDR3 sequence: CATSDLDRGYEQYF. CDR3 DNA sequence: TGTGCCACCAGTGACCTGGACAGGGGCTACGAGCAGTACTTC.

The genes are TRBV28 and TRBJ2-4, with 8 bases that match TRBD1. Germline V CDR1 and CDR2: MDHEN, SYDVKM. The CDR3 runs to 18 residues. The V and J ends lost 4 bases and 0 bases, in that order; junction bases with no gene match: 11. The CDR3 DNA reads TGTGCCAGCAGTTCTTACAGGGGGTTGATAGGAGCCAAAAACATTCAGTACTTC. Amino acids: CASSSYRGLIGAKNIQYF.

This clonotype was found a few times. The gene calls are TRBV2 and TRBJ2-3; 11 bases map to TRBD2. Germline V gene data show CDR1 as SNHLY and CDR2 as FYNNEI. The CDR3 contains 16 residues. J lost 2 bases, V lost 5 bases, and 6 bases had no gene match. The CDR3 spells CASSYPSGRSTDTQYF. As DNA, the CDR3 is TGTGCCAGCAGTTACCCTAGCGGGAGGTCCACAGATACGCAGTATTTT.

This clonotype has only a few counts. The gene calls are TRBV12-3 or TRBV12-4 and TRBJ1-5; tentatively, D is TRBD1 (5 bases). The V gene lost 3 bases and the J gene lost 7 bases, with 16 bases spanning the gap. This CDR3 region has 15 residues. CDR3 nucleotides: TGTGCCAGCAGTTTTACTGGGGGATCGTACCAGCCCCAGCATTTT. Its translation: CASSFTGGSYQPQHF.

In its sample, this clonotype was seen many times. This chain uses TRBV20-1 with TRBJ2-7; D unclear. This CDR3 is 14 amino acids long. The germline CDR1 and CDR2 sequences are DFQATT and SNEGSKA (reference sequence). Trimming shortened V by 2 bases and J by 7 bases, and 18 bases separated the two germline ends. CDR3 sequence (DNA): TGCAGTGCTAGACACCTATTCGGTTCCATGGAGCAGTACTTC. Translating gives CSARHLFGSMEQYF.

This chain uses TRBV20-1 with TRBJ2-2, with 14 bases lining up with TRBD2. This CDR3 is built from 17 residues. The V and J ends lost 1 base and 4 bases, in that order; junction bases with no gene match: 5. Germline loops: CDR1 DFQATT, CDR2 SNEGSKA (reference sequence). CDR3 loop: CSARVGGLAGGTGELFF. CDR3 nucleotide sequence: TGCAGTGCTAGAGTCGGCGGACTAGCGGGAGGCACCGGGGAGCTGTTTTTT.

This clonotype was detected only a few times. This sequence joins TRBV25-1 and TRBJ2-7; 9 positions agree with TRBD2. This CDR3 has 15 residues. V lost 6 bases and J lost 7; bases outside the gene matches: 13. CDR1 is MGHDK and CDR2 is SYGVNS in the germline V gene. The CDR3 sequence is CASRLSGSLGREQYF. The DNA of the CDR3 is TGTGCCAGCAGACTTAGCGGGAGTCTCGGTCGGGAGCAGTACTTC.

This clonotype was detected only a few times. CDR3 sequence (DNA): TGTGCCAGCAGTGCCCTTAGCGGGAGGAGCAATGAGCAGTTCTTC. Translated, it gives CASSALSGRSNEQFF. The chain carries TRBV25-1 and TRBJ2-1; 10 nucleotides line up with TRBD2. The CDR3 has 15 amino acids. Germline loops: CDR1 MGHDK, CDR2 SYGVNS. Trimming removed 4 bases from V and 6 bases from J; junction bases left unmatched: 6. Complete variable domain (other parts from reference TRBV25-1 and TRBJ2-1): EADIYQTPRYLVIGTGKKITLECSQTMGHDKMYWYQQDPGMELHLIHYSYGVNSTEKGDLSSESTVSRIRTEHFPLTLESARPSHTSQYLCASSALSGRSNEQFFGPGTRLTVL.

The chain is built from TRBV5-1 and TRBJ2-2; possibly TRBD1 or TRBD2 for D (6 bases each). This CDR3 is 16 amino acids long. Trimming pared 4 bases from V and 5 bases from J, leaving 18 bases between. Per germline, CDR1 SGHRS and CDR2 YFSETQ. The CDR3 nucleotides are TGCGCCAGCAGCCGTTATCCGGGGGCGAGGACCGGGGAGCTGTTTTTT. Its translation is CASSRYPGARTGELFF.

The genes are TRBV7-9 and TRBJ2-2, with D perhaps matching TRBD1 (6 bases). The germline CDR1 and CDR2 sequences are SEHNR and FQNEAQ (reference sequence). Trimming removed 3 bases from V and 1 base from J, with 9 bases in between. The CDR3 is 15 residues long. In DNA form, the CDR3 reads TGTGCCAGCAGCTTCGGGACACAGAACACCGGGGAGCTGTTTTTT. It yields the protein CASSFGTQNTGELFF.

This clonotype was counted between two and nine times. V and J are TRBV2 and TRBJ2-7; the D is unclear. V lost 8 bases and J lost 5, with 19 bases in between. The CDR3 totals 14 residues. Per germline, CDR1 SNHLY and CDR2 FYNNEI. This CDR3 reads CASRWGSSDNEQYF. The CDR3 DNA reads TGTGCCAGCCGCTGGGGATCGAGTGACAACGAGCAGTACTTC.

The chain is built from TRBV12-3 or TRBV12-4 and TRBJ2-1, with D perhaps matching TRBD1 or TRBD2 (5 bases each). V was pared by 2 bases and J by 15 bases, with 14 bases between. The CDR3 consists of 12 residues. CDR3 DNA: TGTGCCAGCAGTTTAATTCCGACGAGGGGGTTCTTC. It translates to CASSLIPTRGFF.

V and J are TRBV5-1 and TRBJ2-7; D gene uncertain. Trimming left V 6 bases short and J 3 bases short, with 19 bases between. CDR3 length: 15 residues. The germline CDR1 and CDR2 sequences are SGHRS and YFSETQ. This CDR3 reads CASTPAPHPIYEQYF. DNA of the CDR3: TGCGCCAGCACCCCCGCCCCTCACCCGATCTACGAGCAGTACTTC.

This clonotype was detected ten times or more. The V call is TRBV29-1, the J call TRBJ2-1, with TRBD2 matching 9 bases. Germline CDR1 is SQVTM and CDR2 is ANQGSEA. CDR3 length: 14 amino acids. V shed 7 bases and J 4 bases; nucleotides not matched to a gene: 8. This CDR3 reads CSAEGTSRYNEQFF. The CDR3 coding sequence is TGCAGCGCTGAGGGGACTAGCAGATACAATGAGCAGTTCTTC.

This clonotype has at least ten counts. The chain uses TRBV6-8 and TRBJ1-2; no firm D call. Germline CDR1 is MNHGY and CDR2 is SAAAGT. This CDR3 spans 15 amino acids. V was trimmed by 0 bases and J by 7 bases, leaving 15 bases between them. DNA of the CDR3: TGTGCCAGCAGTTACTCGGATGGACCGTGGGCTGGCTACACCTTC. Its protein is CASSYSDGPWAGYTF.

In its sample, this clonotype was seen a few times. V gene TRBV5-1 combines with J gene TRBJ2-7; no reliable D call. Germline V gene lookup returns CDR1 SGHRS and CDR2 YFSETQ. Trimming cost V 4 bases and J 0 bases, with 8 bases left between them. The CDR3 length is 13 residues. The CDR3 region has the DNA TGCGCCAGCAGCCCCAGGAGCTCCTACGAGCAGTACTTC. As protein: CASSPRSSYEQYF.

This clonotype was detected only a few times. The chain employs TRBV21-1 and TRBJ2-4; TRBD1 is the table's D call and was not checked against the DNA. TRBV21-1 is a pseudogene segment. The CDR3 runs to 14 residues. CDR3 sequence reads: CASSARTVKNIQYF. The CDR3 DNA sequence: TGTGCCAGCAGCGCCCGGACGGTCAAAAACATTCAGTACTTC.

The genes are TRBV5-1 and TRBJ2-3, with D unclear. The germline V and J ends were trimmed by 4 bases and 2 bases, with 2 bases remaining between them. Germline V gives CDR1 SGHRS, CDR2 YFSETQ. The CDR3 totals 11 residues. CDR3 coding DNA: TGCGCCAGCAGCCCCACAGATACGCAGTATTTT. Amino acids: CASSPTDTQYF.